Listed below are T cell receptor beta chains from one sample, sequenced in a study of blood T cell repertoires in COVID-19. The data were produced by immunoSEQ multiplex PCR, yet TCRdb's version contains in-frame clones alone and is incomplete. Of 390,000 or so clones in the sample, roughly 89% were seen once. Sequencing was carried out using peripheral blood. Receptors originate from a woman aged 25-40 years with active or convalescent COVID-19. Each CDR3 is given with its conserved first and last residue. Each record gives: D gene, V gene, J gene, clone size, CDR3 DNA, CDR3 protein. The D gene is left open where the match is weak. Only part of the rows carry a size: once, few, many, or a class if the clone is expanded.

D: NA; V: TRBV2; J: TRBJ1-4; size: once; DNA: TGTGCCAGCAGGAACAGGGTTGGTAATGAAAAACTGTTTTTT; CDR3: CASRNRVGNEKLFF
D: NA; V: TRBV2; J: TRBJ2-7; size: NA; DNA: TGTGCCAGCCGGCTACAGGGAGCGTCCGAGCAGTACTTC; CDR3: CASRLQGASEQYF
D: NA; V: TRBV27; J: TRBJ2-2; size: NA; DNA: TGTGCCAGCAGTTTATATGGCAGTAACACCGGGGAGCTGTTTTTT; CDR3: CASSLYGSNTGELFF
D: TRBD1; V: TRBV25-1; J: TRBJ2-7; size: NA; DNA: TGTGCCAGCAGTGAGTGGGGACAGGGCTACGAGCAGTACTTC; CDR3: CASSEWGQGYEQYF
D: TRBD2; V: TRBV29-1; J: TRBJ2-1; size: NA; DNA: TGCAGCGTTGGACCAGGGACTAGCGGGAGTAATGAGCAGTTCTTC; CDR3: CSVGPGTSGSNEQFF
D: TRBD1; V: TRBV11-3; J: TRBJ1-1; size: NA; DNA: TGTGCCAGCAGCCCGCGGACAGGGCCAGCTTTCTTT; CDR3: CASSPRTGPAFF
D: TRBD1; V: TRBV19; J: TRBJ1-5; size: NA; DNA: TGTGCCAGTAGTTTTCGGGCGGACAGGACGACCAATCAGCCCCAGCATTTT; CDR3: CASSFRADRTTNQPQHF
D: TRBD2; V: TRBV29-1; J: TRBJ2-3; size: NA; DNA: TGCAGCGGCGGGAGCGGGGGGGTGGCAGATACGCAGTATTTT; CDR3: CSGGSGGVADTQYF
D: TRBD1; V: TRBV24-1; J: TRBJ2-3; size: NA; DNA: TGTGCCACCAGTGAACCGGGACAGCCCACAGATACGCAGTATTTT; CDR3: CATSEPGQPTDTQYF
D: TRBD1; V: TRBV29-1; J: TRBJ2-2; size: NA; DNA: TGCAGCGTTAACAGGGGGCTACGAGGGGAGCTGTTTTTT; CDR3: CSVNRGLRGELFF
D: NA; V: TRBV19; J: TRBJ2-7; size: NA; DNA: TGTGCCAGTAGTATTTTTAACGGCTACGAGCAGTACTTC; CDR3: CASSIFNGYEQYF
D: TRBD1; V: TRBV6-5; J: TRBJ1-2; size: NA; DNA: TGTGCCAGCAGTTACCAGACAGGGTTAGAGGGTGGCTACACCTTC; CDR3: CASSYQTGLEGGYTF
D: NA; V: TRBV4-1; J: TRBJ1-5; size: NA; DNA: TGCGCCAGCAGCCCTTCCGACACCGGCAGTCAGCCCCAGCATTTT; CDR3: CASSPSDTGSQPQHF
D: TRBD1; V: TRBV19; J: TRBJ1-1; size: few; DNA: TGTGCCAGTAGTTTCCGACAGGGTCGGCGGGGCGACACTGAAGCTTTCTTT; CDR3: CASSFRQGRRGDTEAFF
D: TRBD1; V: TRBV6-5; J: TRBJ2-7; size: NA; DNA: TGTGCCAGCAGTCAAACAGGGGCTAATCTCCACGAGCAGTACTTC; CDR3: CASSQTGANLHEQYF
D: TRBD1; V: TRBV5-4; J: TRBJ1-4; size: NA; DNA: TGTGCCAGCAGCCGAGACAGGGGGGTAACTAATGAAAAACTGTTTTTT; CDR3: CASSRDRGVTNEKLFF